A single sample is the source of the 30 T cell receptor beta chains below, sequenced in a study of T cell responses to AZD1222 COVID-19 vaccine. Using immunoSEQ multiplex PCR, the repertoire was profiled, and TCRdb retains in-frame clones only, with some absent. The profile shows under 60,000 clones, about 86% of them singletons. Source: peripheral blood, taken on day 0 of AZD1222 vaccination. All receptors come from an adult in good health.

The chain carries TRBV12-3 or TRBV12-4 and TRBJ1-4, with D uncertain. Trimming removed 5 bases at V and 4 bases at J, with 8 bases between. This CDR3 is built from 13 residues. CDR3 DNA: TGTGCCAGCAGTCCCGGACGTAATGAAAAACTGTTTTTT. Its translation is CASSPGRNEKLFF.

The V gene is TRBV5-1, the J gene TRBJ1-1; TRBD1 agrees at 9 bases. CDR1 is SGHRS, CDR2 YFSETQ, per germline. CDR3 length: 14 residues. Trimming at V came to 4 bases and at J to 1 base, leaving 2 bases not matched to a gene. The CDR3 is CASSTGQGNTEAFF. As DNA, the CDR3 is TGCGCCAGCAGCACGGGACAGGGGAACACTGAAGCTTTCTTT.

This rearrangement joins TRBV7-8 to TRBJ2-1; TRBD2 matches 8 bases. The germline V gene encodes CDR1 SGHVS and CDR2 FQNEAQ. Losses at the gene ends were 5 bases for V and 3 bases for J; bases not matched to a gene: 3. The CDR3 contains 14 residues. The CDR3 spells CASSATSGYNEQFF. In DNA, the CDR3 is TGTGCCAGCAGCGCAACTAGCGGCTACAATGAGCAGTTCTTC. Together with reference TRBV7-8 and TRBJ2-1, the CDR3 gives the full variable domain: GAGVSQSPRYKVAKRGQDVALRCDPISGHVSLFWYQQALGQGPEFLTYFQNEAQLDKSGLPSDRFFAERPEGSVSTLKIQRTQQEDSAVYLCASSATSGYNEQFFGPGTRLTVL.

The chain employs TRBV27 and TRBJ1-2; 7 nucleotides agree with TRBD1. The ends lost 3 bases at V and 5 bases at J; junction bases unmatched: 9. Germline lookup yields CDR1 MNHEY and CDR2 SMNVEV (reference sequence). The CDR3 has 15 amino acids. In DNA form, the CDR3 reads TGTGCCAGCAGTTTTCGACAGGGCGGACTATATGGCTACACCTTC. Protein: CASSFRQGGLYGYTF.

The genes are TRBV20-1 and TRBJ2-3, with no clear D. The CDR3 is 11 amino acids. Germline-derived CDR1 and CDR2 are DFQATT and SNEGSKA (reference sequence). Trimming left V 6 bases short and J 6 bases short, with 10 bases between. The CDR3 protein is CSAQAVDTQYF. CDR3 bases: TGCAGTGCGCAGGCGGTCGATACGCAGTATTTT.

The CDR3 loop reads CATSRGGQTTNEKLFF. CDR3 DNA sequence: TGTGCCACCAGCAGAGGGGGACAGACAACTAATGAAAAACTGTTTTTT. J is TRBJ1-4 and V is TRBV15; 7 bases align to TRBD1. CDR1 and CDR2 (germline): LNHNV, YYDKDF (reference sequence). V gave up 1 base and J gave up 0 bases; unmatched junction bases: 2. The CDR3 runs to 16 residues. The variable domain in full, with the rest retrieved from reference TRBV15 and TRBJ1-4, is DAMVIQNPRYQVTQFGKPVTLSCSQTLNHNVMYWYQQKSSQAPKLLFHYYDKDFNNEADTPDNFQSRRPNTSFCFLDIRSPGLGDTAMYLCATSRGGQTTNEKLFFGSGTQLSVL.

CDR3 region: CASSLRGSGRDYEQYF. CDR3 coding DNA: TGTGCCAGCAGCCTCAGGGGTAGCGGGAGGGACTACGAGCAGTACTTC. The chain has TRBV3-1 (or the pseudogene TRBV3-2) and TRBJ2-7, with 11 bases identical to TRBD2. Germline-derived CDR1 and CDR2 are LGHDT and YNNKEL (reference sequence). Losses at the gene ends were 4 bases for V and 3 bases for J; bases not matched to a gene: 8. This CDR3 region has 16 residues.

This chain uses TRBV15 with TRBJ1-3, with D unclear. Looked up from germline, CDR1 is LNHNV and CDR2 is YYDKDF (reference sequence). There are 15 residues in the CDR3. Trimming took off 0 bases at V and 2 bases at J, with 8 bases between the two ends. The CDR3 region has the DNA TGTGCCACCAGCAGAGATTTTGGGGCTGGAAACACCATATATTTT. Its protein is CATSRDFGAGNTIYF. The full variable domain, in which reference TRBV15 and TRBJ1-3 provide the parts outside the CDR3, is DAMVIQNPRYQVTQFGKPVTLSCSQTLNHNVMYWYQQKSSQAPKLLFHYYDKDFNNEADTPDNFQSRRPNTSFCFLDIRSPGLGDTAMYLCATSRDFGAGNTIYFGEGSWLTVV.

This clone was seen only a few times. The gene calls are TRBV29-1 and TRBJ2-3, with D possibly matching TRBD1 (6 bases). V was cut by 2 bases and J by 10 bases, with 16 bases left in between. The CDR3 covers 13 residues. CDR1 and CDR2 (germline): SQVTM, ANQGSEA. This chain's CDR3 is CSVEHPTGISQYF. As DNA, the CDR3 is TGCAGCGTTGAACATCCTACAGGGATCTCGCAGTATTTT.

V usage is TRBV19 and J usage is TRBJ1-1; the D is unclear. The CDR3 is made up of 15 amino acids. Trimming took 6 bases from V and 3 from J, leaving 17 bases between them. Germline CDR1 is LNHDA and CDR2 is SQIVND (reference sequence). The CDR3 spells CASSQPLRLHTEAFF. CDR3 nucleotides: TGTGCCAGTAGCCAACCCCTTCGACTGCACACTGAAGCTTTCTTT.

This clone occurred once. This chain links TRBV27 with TRBJ2-1; D is perhaps TRBD2 (6 bases). The CDR3 contains 13 residues. CDR1 and CDR2 from the germline V gene are MNHEY and SMNVEV (reference sequence). V lost 5 bases, J lost 3 bases, and 8 bases lay in between. CDR3 in DNA: TGTGCCAGCAGTAGGGGACTCTACAATGAGCAGTTCTTC. This gives the protein CASSRGLYNEQFF.

This clone has just one count. The chain is built from TRBV5-4 and TRBJ2-2; unclear D gene. Germline CDR1 is SGHNT and CDR2 is YYREEE (reference sequence). Trimming left V 0 bases short and J 1 base short, with 10 bases between. The CDR3 contains 16 residues. CDR3 in DNA: TGTGCCAGCAGCTTGGTAGCAGCGCGGAACACCGGGGAGCTGTTTTTT. Translated: CASSLVAARNTGELFF.

V gene TRBV6-5 combines with J gene TRBJ2-7, with D perhaps TRBD2 (6 bases). Germline CDR1 MNHEY, CDR2 SVGAGI. Trimming removed 6 bases from V and 4 bases from J, with 13 bases in between. The CDR3 is made up of 13 amino acids. The CDR3 DNA follows: TGTGCCAGCAGGCGGGGAGACCTATACGAGCAGTACTTC. As protein: CASRRGDLYEQYF.

The chain employs TRBV18 and TRBJ2-1, with no clear D. Germline V gene data show CDR1 as KGHSH and CDR2 as LQKENI. With 1 base removed from V and 2 bases from J, the gap between germline ends came to 6 bases. There are 14 residues in the CDR3. The CDR3 region is CASSPRETYNEQFF. The CDR3 DNA is TGTGCCAGCTCACCACGAGAGACCTACAATGAGCAGTTCTTC.

The chain links TRBV27 to TRBJ1-1, with D perhaps matching TRBD1 (5 bases). Germline CDR1 reads MNHEY; CDR2 reads SMNVEV (reference sequence). V lost 10 bases and J 4 bases, leaving 10 bases between the germline ends. This CDR3 contains 11 residues. The CDR3 spells CATRRGTEAFF. In DNA form, the CDR3 reads TGTGCCACCAGGAGGGGCACTGAAGCTTTCTTT.

The chain recombines TRBV3-1 (or the pseudogene TRBV3-2) with TRBJ1-6, with TRBD1 matching 9 bases. The CDR3 loop spans 16 amino acids. V lost 7 bases and J lost 5; bases outside the gene matches: 9. Germline CDR1 and CDR2: LGHDT and YNNKEL (reference sequence). The CDR3 here is CASTTGTGTNNSPLHF. CDR3 in DNA: TGTGCCAGCACCACCGGGACAGGGACCAATAATTCACCCCTCCACTTT.

This clone was counted between two and nine times. The V call is TRBV6-5, the J call TRBJ2-1; TRBD1 agrees at 10 bases. Trimming took 7 bases from V and 8 from J; bases not matched to a gene: 8. Germline CDR1 is MNHEY and CDR2 is SVGAGI. The CDR3 extends over 14 amino acids. The CDR3 reads CASTKTGGGDEQFF. DNA of the CDR3: TGTGCCAGCACAAAGACAGGGGGCGGCGATGAGCAGTTCTTC.

The chain joins TRBV7-9 to TRBJ1-1, with 7 bases aligning to TRBD1. The CDR3 totals 12 residues. Germline V lookup: CDR1 SEHNR, CDR2 FQNEAQ (reference sequence). V was pared by 5 bases and J by 10 bases, with 7 bases of the junction left unmatched. As DNA, the CDR3 is TGTGCCAGCAGCCGTCAGGGGGAGGGAGCTTTCTTT. Translated, it gives CASSRQGEGAFF.

This chain joins TRBV7-2 and TRBJ1-1; no clear D gene. Germline CDR1 SGHTA, CDR2 FQGNSA. The V and J ends lost 3 bases and 8 bases respectively, with 13 bases between them. The CDR3 has 13 residues. This chain's CDR3 is CASSFGFRSEAFF. The CDR3 region has the DNA TGTGCCAGCAGCTTTGGGTTCCGGTCAGAAGCTTTCTTT.

The chain combines TRBV27 with TRBJ2-7, with 7 bases aligning to TRBD1. This CDR3 has 14 residues. The V segment lost 2 bases and the J segment 3 bases; nucleotides outside the gene matches: 4. Germline V gene lookup returns CDR1 MNHEY and CDR2 SMNVEV (reference sequence). DNA of the CDR3: TGTGCCAGCAGTTTAGGGGACAGACACTACGAGCAGTACTTC. Its translation: CASSLGDRHYEQYF.

The genes are TRBV6-4 and TRBJ1-4; 8 bases agree with TRBD1. The V segment lost 0 bases and the J segment 3 bases; nucleotides outside the gene matches: 12. CDR3 length equals 19 residues. Germline V CDR1 and CDR2: MRHNA, SNTAGT. CDR3 DNA sequence: TGTGCCAGCAGTGACTCGGGACAGGTTACTCCCCAGTCTAATGAAAAACTGTTTTTT. Amino acids: CASSDSGQVTPQSNEKLFF.

This sequence joins TRBV19 and TRBJ1-2; perhaps TRBD1 as D (5 bases). Trimming shortened V by 11 bases and J by 5 bases, and 21 bases separated the two germline ends. Germline lookup yields CDR1 LNHDA and CDR2 SQIVND (reference sequence). This CDR3 region has 14 residues. For the CDR3, the DNA is TGTGCCTCCACTACTGGGGGGACTTCGTATGGCTACACCTTC. This encodes CASTTGGTSYGYTF.

The rearrangement links TRBV11-2 to TRBJ2-1; D is undetermined. Germline V gene data show CDR1 as SGHAT and CDR2 as FQNNGV. There are 14 residues in the CDR3. The V end lost 5 bases, the J end lost 7 bases, and 15 bases lay between the germline ends. The CDR3 bases are TGTGCCAGCAGCCCGGGCGCGGCCACTAATGAGCAGTTCTTC. Translation: CASSPGAATNEQFF.

This sequence joins TRBV6-6 and TRBJ2-2, with D perhaps given as TRBD1 or TRBD2 (6 bases each). The germline V gene has CDR1 MNHNY and CDR2 SVGAGI (reference sequence). CDR3 length: 16 amino acids. V was cut by 2 bases and J by 0 bases, with 10 bases left in between. CDR3 loop: CASSYDGGPNTGELFF. In nucleotides, the CDR3 is TGTGCCAGCAGTTACGACGGGGGCCCGAACACCGGGGAGCTGTTTTTT.

The J gene is TRBJ1-3, the V gene TRBV5-5, with no clear D. Germline V gene sequence: CDR1 SGHKS, CDR2 YYEKEE (reference sequence). Trimming removed 4 bases from V and 2 bases from J, with 13 bases in between. The CDR3 has 15 residues. The CDR3 here is CASSPGLQAGNTIYF. CDR3 DNA: TGTGCCAGCAGCCCCGGGTTACAAGCTGGAAACACCATATATTTT.

This clone has only one observation. The chain carries TRBV2 and TRBJ2-7; D is perhaps TRBD1 or TRBD2 (6 bases each). Germline assignment: CDR1 SNHLY and CDR2 FYNNEI. CDR3 length: 14 residues. Trimming cost V 5 bases and J 4 bases, with 15 bases left between them. The CDR3 spells CASSKVGGMYEQYF. In DNA, the CDR3 is TGTGCCAGCAGTAAGGTGGGGGGCATGTACGAGCAGTACTTC.

The J gene is TRBJ1-5, the V gene TRBV6-5; possibly TRBD1 for D (6 bases). CDR3 length equals 15 residues. Germline-derived CDR1 and CDR2 are MNHEY and SVGAGI. Trimming took off 5 bases at V and 0 bases at J, with 11 bases between the two ends. The CDR3 loop is CASSMTGYSNQPQHF. For the CDR3, the DNA is TGTGCCAGCAGTATGACAGGATATAGCAATCAGCCCCAGCATTTT.

This rearrangement joins TRBV5-1 to TRBJ2-6; 7 positions agree with TRBD1. J gave up 4 bases and V 3 bases, and 4 bases lay outside the gene matches. The CDR3 is made up of 15 amino acids. Germline lookup yields CDR1 SGHRS and CDR2 YFSETQ. The CDR3 nucleotides are TGCGCCAGCAGCTCCACAGGGGCCGGGGCCAACGTCCTGACTTTC. Its translation is CASSSTGAGANVLTF.

The chain couples TRBV6-6 to TRBJ2-3; no clear D gene. V lost 5 bases and J lost 2, with 2 bases in between. The CDR3 totals 11 residues. Germline assignment: CDR1 MNHNY and CDR2 SVGAGI (reference sequence). In nucleotides, the CDR3 is TGTGCCAGCAGTATCACAGATACGCAGTATTTT. This encodes CASSITDTQYF.

This chain uses TRBV7-2 with TRBJ1-3; D gene uncertain. The germline V gene has CDR1 SGHTA and CDR2 FQGNSA. The CDR3 runs 15 residues. Trimming took off 7 bases at V and 0 bases at J, with 13 bases between the two ends. CDR3 nucleotide sequence: TGTGCCAGCACCTTGACTTTTAGCTCTGGAAACACCATATATTTT. This codes for CASTLTFSSGNTIYF.